The 5 T cell receptor beta chains below were found in one sample sequenced in a study of yellow fever vaccine responses in identical twins. TCRdb used MiXCR to reprocess the RT-PCR reads, holding one entry per CDR3 protein. The sample holds under 25,000 distinct CDR3 sequences, roughly 72% seen once. This specimen was T cells from blood (PBMCs), unsorted or a sorted subset (not recorded which), taken before or after yellow fever vaccination (not recorded which). These receptor sequences come from a woman younger than 30 who received the yellow fever vaccine.

This sequence joins TRBV7-3 and TRBJ2-7; 8 bases agree with TRBD2. The germline gives CDR1 SGHTA, CDR2 FQGTGA. The J segment lost 0 bases and the V segment lost 5 bases, leaving 12 bases of the junction unmatched. The CDR3 extends over 17 amino acids. CDR3 DNA: TGTGCCAGCAGCCCCGGGGGGGGTCGCGGGAACTCCTACGAGCAGTACTTC. Amino acids: CASSPGGGRGNSYEQYF.

This chain uses TRBV7-2 with TRBJ2-7; D remains ambiguous. CDR1 is SGHTA, CDR2 FQGNSA, per germline. V lost 5 bases and J 0 bases, leaving 14 bases between the germline ends. This CDR3 region has 15 residues. DNA of the CDR3: TGTGCCAGCAGCCTTCAGAGTGCTAGCTCCTACGAGCAGTACGTC. Its protein is CASSLQSASSYEQYV.

This clonotype came up a few times. The V and J genes are TRBV5-1 and TRBJ2-5; 8 bases align to TRBD1. The germline CDR1 and CDR2 sequences are SGHRS and YFSETQ. Germline trimming cut 0 bases from V and 5 bases from J; bases unmatched to any gene: 12. CDR3 length: 17 residues. The CDR3: CASSLARTGFRRETQYF. CDR3 bases: TGCGCCAGCAGCTTGGCCCGGACAGGGTTCCGACGGGAGACCCAGTACTTC.

V usage is TRBV12-3 or TRBV12-4 and J usage is TRBJ1-5; D is unclear. CDR3 length equals 13 residues. V lost 6 bases, J lost 1 base, and 7 bases lay in between. The chain's CDR3 is CASSPASNQPQHF. The CDR3 DNA reads TGTGCCAGCAGCCCAGCCAGCAATCAGCCCCAGCATTTT.

This chain links TRBV4-1 with TRBJ2-7; 10 bases fit TRBD2. The CDR3 is made up of 16 amino acids. CDR1 is MGHRA, CDR2 YSYEKL, per germline. J gave up 0 bases and V 3 bases, and 5 bases lay outside the gene matches. The CDR3 region is CASSQVAGGFSYEQYF. The CDR3 DNA sequence: TGCGCCAGCAGCCAGGTAGCGGGAGGTTTCTCCTACGAGCAGTACTTC.